The clone carrying this T cell receptor beta chain has only one observation. TCRdb keeps only in-frame clones here, not all; method: immunoSEQ multiplex PCR. The table has more than 250,000 clones, over 75% seen once. The entry originates in a study of blood T cell repertoires in COVID-19. Across the study: There were acute and convalescent COVID-19 samples, and they came from the United States, Italy and Spain. Nucleic acid was either cDNA or gDNA, and it came from T cells, B-cell-depleted T cells, or PBMCs.

Trimming cost V 8 bases and J 0 bases, with 24 bases left between them. Germline loops: CDR1 KGHSH, CDR2 LQKENI. The CDR3 spans 18 residues. Sequencing input: PBMCs or T cells enriched from blood (not recorded which). This chain connects TRBV18 to TRBJ2-3; a weak D match, TRBD1 (6 bases). This TCR derives from a man aged 25-45 years who had recovered from COVID-19. Here the CDR3 DNA reads TGTGCCAGCACGACAGGAACTACCCAAACTCGGAGCACAGATACGCAGTATTTT. As protein: CASTTGTTQTRSTDTQYF.